The 26 T cell receptor beta chains listed next were all sequenced from one sample in a study of blood T cell repertoires in COVID-19. Sequenced by immunoSEQ multiplex PCR; TCRdb stores in-frame clones only, minus some. This table holds around 500,000 clones, 88% found once. Material: PBMCs or T cells enriched from blood (not recorded which). The receptors come from a woman in her fifties or sixties who had recovered from COVID-19.

This clone was observed once. The genes are TRBV6-5 and TRBJ1-2; D not certain. CDR3 length equals 15 residues. The V gene lost 11 bases and the J gene lost 1 base, with 20 bases spanning the gap. Per the germline V gene, CDR1 is MNHEY and CDR2 is SVGAGI. The CDR3 reads CASDRRATHNYGYTF. The DNA for the CDR3 is TGTGCCTCCGATCGGAGGGCAACTCATAACTATGGCTACACCTTC.

In regard to this clone: This specimen includes other DNA sequences encoding the same CDR3. The CDR3: CASSSDRNYGYTF. The CDR3 coding sequence is TGTGCCAGCAGTTCCGACAGGAACTATGGCTACACCTTC. The gene calls are TRBV12-3 or TRBV12-4 and TRBJ1-2; possible D gene TRBD1, 6 bases. V was cut by 4 bases and J by 2 bases, with 8 bases left in between. This CDR3 region has 13 residues.

This rearrangement joins TRBV7-6 to TRBJ2-7; tentatively, D is TRBD2 (7 bases). Germline assignment: CDR1 SGHVS and CDR2 FNYEAQ. V was shortened by 3 bases and J by 1 base, with 13 bases between the two germline ends. The CDR3 covers 15 residues. The DNA for the CDR3 is TGTGCCAGCAGCTTGGGGCGGGGGCCATCCTACGAGCAGTACGTC. This codes for CASSLGRGPSYEQYV.

This clone occurred once. The J gene is TRBJ2-3, the V gene TRBV12-3 or TRBV12-4, with D unclear. V was cut by 8 bases and J by 8 bases, with 8 bases left in between. This CDR3 comprises 10 residues. The CDR3 DNA sequence: TGTGCCAGCTCGGGTGGTACGCAGTATTTT. It yields the protein CASSGGTQYF.

The rearrangement joins TRBV3-1 (or the pseudogene TRBV3-2) to TRBJ1-1; D is possibly TRBD1 (6 bases). The CDR3 contains 15 residues. V shed 4 bases and J shed 4 bases, with 16 bases lying between them. CDR1 is LGHDT and CDR2 is YNNKEL in the germline V gene (reference sequence). This chain's CDR3 is CASSRQGNVGTEAFF. The CDR3 nucleotides are TGTGCCAGCAGCCGGCAGGGGAACGTGGGCACTGAAGCTTTCTTT.

This clone appeared once. The chain links TRBV18 to TRBJ1-5; TRBD1 might be the D (5 bases). Trimming removed 3 bases from V and 4 bases from J, with 13 bases in between. The V gene's germline CDR1 is KGHSH and CDR2 LQKENI. The CDR3 sequence is 15 residues long. This CDR3 is CASSPSTASNQPQHF. CDR3 bases: TGTGCCAGCTCACCGTCGACAGCTTCTAATCAGCCCCAGCATTTT.

The chain couples TRBV27 to TRBJ1-5, with 9 bases matching TRBD1. V trimming: 5 bases; J trimming: 7 bases; junction bases outside the gene matches: 6. Germline-derived CDR1 and CDR2 are MNHEY and SMNVEV (reference sequence). The CDR3 loop spans 14 amino acids. The CDR3 DNA sequence: TGTGCCAGCAGTCGGACAGGGGTATACCAGCCCCAGCATTTT. As protein: CASSRTGVYQPQHF.

The rearrangement uses TRBV4-1 and TRBJ1-2; D is unresolved. Per germline, CDR1 MGHRA and CDR2 YSYEKL. The V end was cut by 0 bases, the J end by 10 bases, with 12 bases between. The CDR3 is 13 residues long. CDR3 DNA: TGCGCCAGCAGCCAAGATGAGGCCACTTACTACACCTTC. It translates to CASSQDEATYYTF.

The chain joins TRBV2 to TRBJ1-3, with D possibly TRBD1 on 6 matching bases. With 1 base removed from V and 1 base from J, the gap between germline ends came to 8 bases. There are 15 residues in the CDR3. Germline V gives CDR1 SNHLY, CDR2 FYNNEI. The DNA for the CDR3 is TGTGCCAGCAGTGAAGAAGGACAGTCTGGAAACACCATATATTTT. This sequence encodes CASSEEGQSGNTIYF.

The rearrangement joins TRBV5-1 to TRBJ2-7; a possible D gene is TRBD1 (5 bases). V was cut by 0 bases and J by 3 bases, with 13 bases left in between. This CDR3 has 15 amino acids. Germline V gives CDR1 SGHRS, CDR2 YFSETQ. CDR3 protein: CASSLGQGTYYEQYF. The CDR3 coding sequence is TGCGCCAGCAGCTTGGGGCAGGGAACCTACTACGAGCAGTACTTC. Using reference TRBV5-1 and TRBJ2-7 for the parts outside the CDR3, the full variable domain is KAGVTQTPRYLIKTRGQQVTLSCSPISGHRSVSWYQQTPGQGLQFLFEYFSETQRNKGNFPGRFSGRQFSNSRSEMNVSTLELGDSALYLCASSLGQGTYYEQYFGPGTRLTVT.

V gene TRBV10-3 combines with J gene TRBJ1-2, with D possibly matching TRBD1 (6 bases). CDR1 ENHRY and CDR2 SYGVKD come from the germline V gene. CDR3 size: 9 residues. The germline V and J ends were trimmed by 8 bases and 8 bases, with 6 bases remaining between them. The CDR3 spells CAIGGGYTF. In DNA, the CDR3 is TGTGCCATCGGGGGCGGCTACACCTTC.

J is TRBJ2-1 and V is TRBV7-6; D ambiguous. V dropped 3 bases and J dropped 11 bases, with 17 bases sitting between them. Germline CDR1 and CDR2: SGHVS and FNYEAQ. This CDR3 has 14 amino acids. The CDR3 nucleotides read TGTGCCAGCAGCTTGACTGTAACTACAATGAAGCAGTTCTTC. Its protein product is CASSLTVTTMKQFF.

This clone was recorded a few times. The genes are TRBV20-1 and TRBJ2-7; tentatively, D is TRBD2 (5 bases). Germline V CDR1 and CDR2: DFQATT, SNEGSKA (reference sequence). The CDR3 loop spans 13 amino acids. V dropped 3 bases and J dropped 3 bases, with 12 bases sitting between them. The chain's CDR3 is CSASSSGLYEQYV. The CDR3 nucleotides read TGCAGTGCTAGTTCGAGCGGCCTCTACGAGCAGTACGTC.

The rearrangement joins TRBV19 to TRBJ1-4; a weak D match, TRBD1 (6 bases). The CDR3 consists of 14 residues. In germline, CDR1 is LNHDA, CDR2 SQIVND (reference sequence). Trimming shortened V by 6 bases and J by 4 bases, and 12 bases separated the two germline ends. This CDR3 reads CASSQGWSNEKLFF. CDR3 nucleotides: TGTGCCAGTAGCCAGGGGTGGAGTAATGAAAAACTGTTTTTT.

This chain links TRBV11-2 with TRBJ1-3, with a tentative D call TRBD1 (6 bases). The CDR3 has 14 amino acids. Per the germline V gene, CDR1 is SGHAT and CDR2 is FQNNGV. The germline V and J ends were trimmed by 10 bases and 1 base, with 14 bases remaining between them. The CDR3 region is CATTTGLSGNTIYF. DNA for the CDR3: TGTGCCACCACGACAGGTCTGTCTGGAAACACCATATATTTT.

This clone was seen more than once but under ten times. The J gene is TRBJ2-2, the V gene TRBV24-1; D ambiguous. This CDR3 has 13 residues. V lost 1 base and J lost 6, with 5 bases in between. Germline assignment: CDR1 KGHDR and CDR2 SFDVKD. The CDR3 nucleotides are TGTGCCACCAGTGATTTTCGGGCCGGGGAGCTGTTTTTT. Translating gives CATSDFRAGELFF.

The chain links TRBV6-1 to TRBJ1-1, with D possibly TRBD1 on 6 matching bases. Per the germline V gene, CDR1 is MNHNS and CDR2 is SASEGT. The CDR3 runs 13 residues. V lost 2 bases, J lost 4 bases, and 8 bases lay in between. The CDR3 DNA sequence: TGTGCCAGCAGTGAACGCAGGGGCACTGAAGCTTTCTTT. Encoded protein: CASSERRGTEAFF.

This clone turned up a few times. The chain couples TRBV14 to TRBJ2-5; 7 bases align to TRBD1. The CDR3 is 14 amino acids. V was pared by 3 bases and J by 4 bases, with 5 bases of the junction left unmatched. Germline V gene lookup returns CDR1 SGHDN and CDR2 FVKESK. Here the CDR3 DNA reads TGTGCCAGCAGCCAGGACAGGACGTTAGAGACCCAGTACTTC. This encodes CASSQDRTLETQYF.

The V call is TRBV7-9, the J call TRBJ2-2; no definite D call. The V end was cut by 4 bases, the J end by 4 bases, with 7 bases between. This CDR3 region has 13 residues. Germline loops: CDR1 SEHNR, CDR2 FQNEAQ (reference sequence). The CDR3 coding sequence is TGTGCCAGCAGCTCCAGGTCCACCGGGGAGCTGTTTTTT. This codes for CASSSRSTGELFF.

The V call is TRBV30, the J call TRBJ2-5; 7 bases are shared with TRBD1. CDR3 length equals 13 residues. Per germline, CDR1 GTSNPN and CDR2 SVGIG (reference sequence). Trimming at V came to 4 bases and at J to 4 bases, leaving 6 bases not matched to a gene. The CDR3 spells CAWTYNRGETQYF. DNA for the CDR3: TGTGCCTGGACATACAACAGGGGAGAGACCCAGTACTTC.

The chain uses TRBV19 and TRBJ2-7, with a tentative D call TRBD1 (5 bases). The CDR3 is made up of 16 amino acids. CDR1 is LNHDA, CDR2 SQIVND, per germline (reference sequence). Trimming left V 10 bases short and J 1 base short, with 23 bases between. CDR3 sequence: CATRGKTGQASYEQYF. DNA of the CDR3: TGTGCCACCCGAGGAAAAACAGGTCAAGCTTCCTACGAGCAGTACTTC.

This sequence joins TRBV5-1 and TRBJ2-5; possible D gene TRBD2, 6 bases. V lost 4 bases and J lost 2, with 15 bases in between. CDR1 and CDR2 (germline): SGHRS, YFSETQ. This CDR3 contains 15 residues. CDR3: CASSPGDIRQETQYF. In DNA, the CDR3 is TGCGCCAGCAGCCCGGGGGATATTAGACAAGAGACCCAGTACTTC.

The rearrangement joins TRBV6-6 to TRBJ1-5, with D possibly TRBD1 on 5 matching bases. The CDR3 has 15 residues. The ends were cut back, 2 bases at V and 6 bases at J, with 14 bases in the middle. Germline V CDR1 and CDR2: MNHNY, SVGAGI (reference sequence). CDR3 loop: CASSYNQGAGQPQHF. CDR3 DNA sequence: TGTGCCAGCAGTTACAACCAGGGAGCGGGTCAGCCCCAGCATTTT.

The V call is TRBV5-1, the J call TRBJ1-4, with D maybe TRBD1 (6 bases). Trimming took off 4 bases at V and 3 bases at J, with 13 bases between the two ends. Germline loops: CDR1 SGHRS, CDR2 YFSETQ. The CDR3 is 15 residues long. The DNA of the CDR3 is TGCGCCAGCAGCCCGCGGGGGACATCTAATGAAAAACTGTTTTTT. The encoded protein is CASSPRGTSNEKLFF.

V is TRBV2 and J is TRBJ2-5, with 10 bases fitting TRBD2. J was trimmed by 5 bases and V by 7 bases; bases with no gene match: 4. The CDR3 runs to 13 residues. The V gene's germline CDR1 is SNHLY and CDR2 FYNNEI. The CDR3 nucleotides are TGTGCCAGCAAAGCGGGGGGGCGGGAGACCCAGTACTTC. Translating it yields CASKAGGRETQYF. Full variable domain (missing parts from reference TRBV2 and TRBJ2-5): EPEVTQTPSHQVTQMGQEVILRCVPISNHLYFYWYRQILGQKVEFLVSFYNNEISEKSEIFDDQFSVERPDGSNFTLKIRSTKLEDSAMYFCASKAGGRETQYFGPGTRLLVL.

This clone was detected a few times. The rearrangement joins TRBV19 to TRBJ2-2; 7 nucleotides align to TRBD1. This CDR3 region has 14 residues. V lost 6 bases and J lost 4; bases outside the gene matches: 5. Germline V gene lookup returns CDR1 LNHDA and CDR2 SQIVND (reference sequence). The CDR3 here is CASSLGQLTGELFF. CDR3 bases: TGTGCCAGTAGCTTGGGACAGCTCACCGGGGAGCTGTTTTTT.